The 31 T cell receptor beta chains reported below all come from one sample, sequenced in a study of blood T cell repertoires in COVID-19. Assay: immunoSEQ multiplex PCR; the TCRdb copy retains only in-frame clones and omits some. The data contain about 410,000 clones, about 88% of them singletons. Specimen: peripheral blood. Every receptor here comes from a woman between 40 and 55 years old with COVID-19, enrolled during active disease.

This chain uses TRBV28 with TRBJ2-1; TRBD2 matches at 11 bases. V dropped 8 bases and J dropped 2; count of bases not matched to a gene: 8. Germline-derived CDR1 and CDR2 are MDHEN and SYDVKM. This CDR3 contains 16 residues. In DNA form, the CDR3 reads TGTGCCAGCGGACTAACTAGCGGGAGTGCCTACAATGAGCAGTTCTTC. Translating gives CASGLTSGSAYNEQFF.

Written as DNA, the CDR3 is TGTGCCAGCAGCTTAATCGGGGCTGAAGCTTTCTTT. Protein product: CASSLIGAEAFF. The chain carries TRBV7-3 and TRBJ1-1; D gene unclear. The germline V and J ends were trimmed by 1 base and 6 bases, with 6 bases remaining between them. The CDR3 consists of 12 residues. In germline, CDR1 is SGHTA, CDR2 FQGTGA.

The CDR3 here is CASNRDRAYEQYF. The CDR3 DNA reads TGTGCCAGCAACCGGGACAGAGCCTACGAGCAGTACTTC. The rearrangement links TRBV2 to TRBJ2-7; 7 bases match TRBD1. The junction had 5 bases not matched to a gene; V was cut back by 7 bases and J by 2 bases. CDR1 SNHLY and CDR2 FYNNEI come from the germline V gene. The CDR3 has 13 residues.

The CDR3 nucleotides read TGCGCCAGCAGCTCAGGACAGGGGCAGGCTCAGCCCCAGCATTTT. Protein: CASSSGQGQAQPQHF. The J gene is TRBJ1-5, the V gene TRBV5-1; 9 bases line up with TRBD1. V gave up 3 bases and J gave up 6 bases; unmatched junction bases: 7. The CDR3 is made up of 15 amino acids. Germline values: CDR1 SGHRS, CDR2 YFSETQ.

This clone was counted only a few times. J is TRBJ2-7 and V is TRBV6-5; TRBD1 aligns across 7 bases. The germline gives CDR1 MNHEY, CDR2 SVGAGI. The CDR3 spans 15 residues. Trimming cost V 5 bases and J 0 bases; bases outside gene matches: 7. For the CDR3, the DNA is TGTGCCAGCAGTCGGGACAGTGATAGCTCCTACGAGCAGTACTTC. Translation gives CASSRDSDSSYEQYF.

The J gene is TRBJ2-3, the V gene TRBV3-1 (or the pseudogene TRBV3-2), with 9 nucleotides matching TRBD2. Trimming cost V 2 bases and J 6 bases; bases outside gene matches: 9. This CDR3 region has 16 residues. Germline CDR1 reads LGHDT; CDR2 reads YNNKEL (reference sequence). CDR3 nucleotides: TGTGCCAGCAGCCAATTGGCGGGGGGGCTGCGGGATACGCAGTATTTT. It encodes CASSQLAGGLRDTQYF.

This chain uses TRBV6-2 or TRBV6-3 with TRBJ2-2; a possible D gene is TRBD1 (5 bases). V was clipped by 6 bases and J by 2 bases, with 10 bases between them. The CDR3 is made up of 14 amino acids. Germline V CDR1 and CDR2: MNHEY, SVGEGT. CDR3 nucleotides: TGTGCCAGCAGCCGCGGACACAACACCGGGGAGCTGTTTTTT. Translating gives CASSRGHNTGELFF.

The chain employs TRBV15 and TRBJ2-1; 8 bases map to TRBD2. This CDR3 has 16 amino acids. The ends lost 4 bases at V and 4 bases at J; junction bases unmatched: 9. The germline V gene encodes CDR1 LNHNV and CDR2 YYDKDF (reference sequence). CDR3 coding DNA: TGTGCCACCAGCATTACCGGGGGGGTCCTTTACAATGAGCAGTTCTTC. This sequence encodes CATSITGGVLYNEQFF. The whole variable domain, remainder taken from reference TRBV15 and TRBJ2-1, is DAMVIQNPRYQVTQFGKPVTLSCSQTLNHNVMYWYQQKSSQAPKLLFHYYDKDFNNEADTPDNFQSRRPNTSFCFLDIRSPGLGDTAMYLCATSITGGVLYNEQFFGPGTRLTVL.

The rearrangement uses TRBV24-1 and TRBJ2-3; possible D gene TRBD2, 7 bases. V was shortened by 1 base and J by 2 bases, with 12 bases between the two germline ends. The CDR3 sequence is 16 residues long. Germline lookup yields CDR1 KGHDR and CDR2 SFDVKD. CDR3 in DNA: TGTGCCACCAGTGATTTTGCGGGGGCCTTCACAGATACGCAGTATTTT. This gives the protein CATSDFAGAFTDTQYF.

As for this clone: Other DNA sequences in the sample encode the same CDR3. This sequence joins TRBV9 and TRBJ1-2, with 10 bases lining up with TRBD1. CDR3 size: 14 residues. CDR1 is SGDLS and CDR2 is YYNGEE in the germline V gene. V gave up 3 bases and J gave up 4 bases; unmatched junction bases: 3. The CDR3: CASSAGQGSYGYTF. CDR3 in DNA: TGTGCCAGCAGCGCGGGACAGGGGTCCTATGGCTACACCTTC.

This chain uses TRBV4-3 with TRBJ2-2, with D unclear. The V gene's germline CDR1 is LGHNA and CDR2 YSLEER. The CDR3 is 17 amino acids. Deletions cut 1 base from V and 3 bases from J, with 15 bases between. CDR3 nucleotide sequence: TGCGCCAGCAGCCAAGTAGCAACCCTCCTACACACCGGGGAGCTGTTTTTT. This encodes CASSQVATLLHTGELFF.

The V call is TRBV29-1, the J call TRBJ2-3, with D maybe TRBD1 (5 bases). Germline CDR1 reads SQVTM; CDR2 reads ANQGSEA. The length of the CDR3 is 14 residues. Deletions cut 4 bases from V and 2 bases from J, with 13 bases between. The DNA for the CDR3 is TGCAGCGTTGCGACGGTGGGGCTCACAGATACGCAGTATTTT. It encodes CSVATVGLTDTQYF.

The chain links TRBV19 to TRBJ1-4; 8 bases are a match to TRBD1. The CDR3 runs to 17 residues. The J segment lost 8 bases and the V segment lost 5 bases, leaving 16 bases of the junction unmatched. CDR1 is LNHDA and CDR2 is SQIVND in the germline V gene (reference sequence). The CDR3 loop reads CASSSLPDREGGEKLFF. The CDR3 nucleotides are TGTGCCAGTAGTTCCCTCCCGGACAGGGAGGGTGGGGAAAAACTGTTTTTT. The whole variable domain, filled in from reference TRBV19 and TRBJ1-4, reads DGGITQSPKYLFRKEGQNVTLSCEQNLNHDAMYWYRQDPGQGLRLIYYSQIVNDFQKGDIAEGYSVSREKKESFPLTVTSAQKNPTAFYLCASSSLPDREGGEKLFFGSGTQLSVL.

Only one count was recorded for this clone. The rearrangement joins TRBV3-1 (or the pseudogene TRBV3-2) to TRBJ2-3, with a weak D call TRBD1 (5 bases). CDR1 is LGHDT, CDR2 YNNKEL, per germline (reference sequence). The CDR3 has 15 residues. V shed 2 bases and J shed 1 base, with 10 bases lying between them. The CDR3 protein is CASSQLGHGTDTQYF. DNA for the CDR3: TGTGCCAGCAGCCAACTGGGGCACGGCACAGATACGCAGTATTTT.

The chain links TRBV10-3 to TRBJ1-2, with 8 bases fitting TRBD1. The germline CDR1 and CDR2 sequences are ENHRY and SYGVKD. Trimming took 7 bases from V and 3 from J; bases not matched to a gene: 10. This CDR3 is 15 amino acids long. The CDR3 here is CAITGTTGEDYGYTF. CDR3 bases: TGTGCCATCACCGGGACGACAGGGGAAGACTATGGCTACACCTTC.

V usage is TRBV7-9 and J usage is TRBJ2-1; tentative D call: TRBD1 (6 bases). The germline CDR1 and CDR2 sequences are SEHNR and FQNEAQ (reference sequence). This CDR3 spans 15 amino acids. The germline V and J ends were trimmed by 8 bases and 2 bases, with 16 bases remaining between them. The CDR3 is CASFSRTDPYNEQFF. The CDR3 DNA follows: TGTGCCAGCTTCTCTAGGACAGACCCCTACAATGAGCAGTTCTTC.

The chain recombines TRBV28 with TRBJ2-3; D possibly corresponds to TRBD2 (6 bases). Trimming removed 5 bases at V and 0 bases at J, with 6 bases between. CDR1 and CDR2 from the germline V gene are MDHEN and SYDVKM. This CDR3 has 13 amino acids. CDR3 sequence (DNA): TGTGCCAGCAGTGGGGGGAGCACAGATACGCAGTATTTT. Translation: CASSGGSTDTQYF. Based on the CDR3 plus reference TRBV28 and TRBJ2-3, the full variable domain is DVKVTQSSRYLVKRTGEKVFLECVQDMDHENMFWYRQDPGLGLRLIYFSYDVKMKEKGDIPEGYSVSREKKERFSLILESASTNQTSMYLCASSGGSTDTQYFGPGTRLTVL.

This clone was observed once. This chain links TRBV19 with TRBJ2-2; 9 bases align to TRBD2. The CDR3 spans 19 residues. Germline V gene sequence: CDR1 LNHDA, CDR2 SQIVND (reference sequence). J was trimmed by 0 bases and V by 6 bases; bases with no gene match: 14. CDR3 nucleotides: TGTGCCAGTAGCAATCGACGACTAGCGGTGCCCCCGAACACCGGGGAGCTGTTTTTT. This gives the protein CASSNRRLAVPPNTGELFF.

This clone was seen just once. The gene calls are TRBV10-3 and TRBJ1-3, with 7 bases aligning to TRBD1. There are 14 residues in the CDR3. The germline V gene has CDR1 ENHRY and CDR2 SYGVKD. Trimming at V came to 5 bases and at J to 2 bases, leaving 3 bases not matched to a gene. CDR3 coding DNA: TGTGCCATCAGTACTACAGGGGCTGGAAACACCATATATTTT. This codes for CAISTTGAGNTIYF.

This chain joins TRBV19 and TRBJ1-2; tentatively, D is TRBD1 (5 bases). V gave up 2 bases and J gave up 2 bases, with 12 bases separating them. The CDR3 is made up of 15 amino acids. Looked up from germline, CDR1 is LNHDA and CDR2 is SQIVND (reference sequence). In nucleotides, the CDR3 is TGTGCCAGTAGTATACAGTGGGGCTACAACTATGGCTACACCTTC. Its protein is CASSIQWGYNYGYTF.

This clone has only one observation. The CDR3 region is CASSPRGSAKNIQYF. CDR3 coding DNA: TGTGCCAGCAGCCCGAGAGGTTCAGCCAAAAACATTCAGTACTTC. The chain has TRBV7-9 and TRBJ2-4; D not certain. This CDR3 is 15 amino acids long. Germline CDR1 reads SEHNR; CDR2 reads FQNEAQ (reference sequence). The V and J ends lost 5 bases and 0 bases respectively, with 11 bases between them.

This clone was detected only a few times. CDR3: CASILPGSNTEAFF. CDR3 nucleotides: TGTGCCAGCATCCTCCCGGGATCGAACACTGAAGCTTTCTTT. The V and J genes are TRBV7-2 and TRBJ1-1; D unclear. Per germline, CDR1 SGHTA and CDR2 FQGNSA. The CDR3 runs to 14 residues. Trimming left V 7 bases short and J 1 base short, with 13 bases between.

The chain couples TRBV7-9 to TRBJ1-4; TRBD1 matches 7 bases. J was trimmed by 4 bases and V by 6 bases; bases with no gene match: 11. This CDR3 has 16 residues. Germline CDR1 is SEHNR and CDR2 is FQNEAQ (reference sequence). The CDR3 region is CASSPLTGAHNEKLFF. The CDR3 bases are TGTGCCAGCAGTCCGTTAACAGGGGCCCATAATGAAAAACTGTTTTTT.

This clone was observed once. This sequence joins TRBV5-6 and TRBJ1-1, with D perhaps TRBD1 (5 bases). Germline V lookup: CDR1 SGHDT, CDR2 YYEEEE. The CDR3 has 15 residues. Trimming stripped 3 bases from V and 0 bases from J, with 12 bases between. CDR3 DNA: TGTGCCAGCAGCTCCTTTCTGGACATGAACACTGAAGCTTTCTTT. Its protein product is CASSSFLDMNTEAFF.

This clone came up once. The chain has TRBV19 and TRBJ1-5, with 8 bases that match TRBD1. Germline V gene data show CDR1 as LNHDA and CDR2 as SQIVND (reference sequence). V lost 5 bases, J lost 2 bases, and 8 bases stayed unmatched. This CDR3 is built from 16 residues. The CDR3: CASSARQGMRNQPQHF. Here the CDR3 DNA reads TGTGCCAGTAGTGCTAGACAGGGGATGCGCAATCAGCCCCAGCATTTT. The variable domain in full, completed from reference TRBV19 and TRBJ1-5, reads DGGITQSPKYLFRKEGQNVTLSCEQNLNHDAMYWYRQDPGQGLRLIYYSQIVNDFQKGDIAEGYSVSREKKESFPLTVTSAQKNPTAFYLCASSARQGMRNQPQHFGDGTRLSIL.

CDR3: CASSSTGQGARLTQYF. The CDR3 region has the DNA TGCGCCAGCAGCTCTACGGGACAGGGGGCGCGGTTGACGCAGTATTTT. The rearrangement joins TRBV5-1 to TRBJ2-3; 12 nucleotides align to TRBD1. The germline V gene encodes CDR1 SGHRS and CDR2 YFSETQ. The junction had 11 bases not matched to a gene; V was cut back by 3 bases and J by 9 bases. The CDR3 has 16 residues.

The V call is TRBV5-4, the J call TRBJ1-5, with D perhaps TRBD1 (6 bases). The germline V and J ends were trimmed by 0 bases and 7 bases, with 11 bases remaining between them. CDR1 is SGHNT, CDR2 YYREEE, per germline (reference sequence). The CDR3 is 14 amino acids. CDR3 region: CASSLAGHAQPQHF. CDR3 DNA: TGTGCCAGCAGCTTGGCGGGACATGCACAGCCCCAGCATTTT.

The chain uses TRBV6-2 or TRBV6-3 and TRBJ2-5; 8 bases fit TRBD2. Germline V lookup: CDR1 MNHEY, CDR2 SVGEGT. The CDR3 spans 15 residues. Trimming cost V 5 bases and J 4 bases; bases outside gene matches: 9. CDR3 in DNA: TGTGCCAGCAGTCTGGGTGAGCGGGAGACAGAGACCCAGTACTTC. Translating gives CASSLGERETETQYF.

V and J are TRBV7-2 and TRBJ1-2; 7 nucleotides align to TRBD1. V lost 4 bases to trimming and J lost 4 bases; unmatched junction nucleotides: 21. The CDR3 runs 19 residues. From germline, CDR1 is SGHTA and CDR2 FQGNSA. The CDR3 DNA reads as TGTGCCAGCAGCTCCCTCAAACGAGAAACAGGGGTGGGTGGCTATGGCTACACCTTC. It translates to CASSSLKRETGVGGYGYTF.

In its sample, this clone was seen a few times. The V and J genes are TRBV10-3 and TRBJ1-2; D perhaps matches TRBD1 (6 bases). V was pared by 7 bases and J by 7 bases, with 16 bases between. The CDR3 extends over 13 amino acids. Germline V gives CDR1 ENHRY, CDR2 SYGVKD. The CDR3, as DNA: TGTGCCATCAATCCAGGACAGAAGTCTGGCTACACCTTC. It codes for CAINPGQKSGYTF.

J is TRBJ2-1 and V is TRBV7-8; maybe TRBD2 (5 bases). The CDR3 is made up of 14 amino acids. V lost 4 bases and J lost 2, with 9 bases in between. Per germline, CDR1 SGHVS and CDR2 FQNEAQ. CDR3: CASSSPGAYNEQFF. The DNA of the CDR3 is TGTGCCAGCAGCTCGCCCGGGGCCTACAATGAGCAGTTCTTC.